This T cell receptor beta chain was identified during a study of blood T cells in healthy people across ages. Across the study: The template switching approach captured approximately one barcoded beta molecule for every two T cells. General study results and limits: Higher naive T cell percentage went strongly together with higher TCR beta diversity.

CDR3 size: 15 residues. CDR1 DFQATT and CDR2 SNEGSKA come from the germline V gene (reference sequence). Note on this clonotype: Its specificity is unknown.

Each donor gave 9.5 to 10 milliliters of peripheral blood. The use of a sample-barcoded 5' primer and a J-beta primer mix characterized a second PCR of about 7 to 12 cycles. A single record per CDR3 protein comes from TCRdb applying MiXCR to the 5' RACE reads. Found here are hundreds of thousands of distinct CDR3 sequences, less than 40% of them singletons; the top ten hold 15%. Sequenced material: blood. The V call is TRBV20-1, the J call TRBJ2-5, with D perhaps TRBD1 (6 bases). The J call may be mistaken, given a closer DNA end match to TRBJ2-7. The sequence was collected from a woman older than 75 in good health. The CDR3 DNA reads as TGCAGTGCTAGAGATCCCGAGGGGGATGGCTACGAGCAGTACTTC. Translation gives CSARDPEGDGYEQYF.